This TCR beta chain is drawn from a study of CD8 T cells in Susac syndrome. cDNA came from about 0.46 to 1 ug RNA primed by random hexamers. TCRdb re-derived calls from the immunoSEQ multiplex PCR reads in MiXCR, one entry per CDR3 protein. This table holds over 150,000 distinct CDR3 sequences, nearly 95% found once. The CDR3 loop spans 13 amino acids. Germline loops: CDR1 DFQATT, CDR2 SNEGSKA (reference sequence). The V gene lost 6 bases and the J gene lost 1 base, with 9 bases spanning the gap. Specimen: CD4+ T cells from PBMCs. The source of this sequence is a human donor with multiple sclerosis. J is TRBJ2-2 and V is TRBV20-1; D remains ambiguous. In DNA form, the CDR3 reads TGCAGTGCCCCGCACGGGAACACCGGGGAGCTGTTTTTT. Protein sequence: CSAPHGNTGELFF.